Listed below are T cell receptor beta chains from one sample, sequenced in a study of T-cell memory formation after mild COVID-19. TCRdb re-analysed the 5' RACE reads in MiXCR, keeping a single row per CDR3 protein. The sample holds roughly 580,000 distinct CDR3 sequences, approximately 18% seen once. Sequenced material: PBMCs or a T cell subset sorted from them (not recorded which). The receptors come from an adult woman who had mild COVID-19 (a few samples of this study predate the infection). Cell type and time point are not known. The CDR3 runs from the conserved cysteine through the conserved F or W. Each record gives: J gene, D gene, clone size, V gene, CDR3 protein, CDR3 DNA. D genes are given only for firm matches. Expanded clones get a size class; other rows say once, few or many, or leave the size out.

TRBJ2-1 | TRBD2 | few | TRBV7-8 | CASSTGLAGGLGEQFF | TGTGCCAGCAGCACCGGACTAGCGGGAGGGCTCGGTGAGCAGTTCTTC
TRBJ2-5 | - | - | TRBV24-1 | CATSDPGTQETQYF | TGTGCCACCAGTGACCCCGGGACACAAGAGACCCAGTACTTC
TRBJ2-2 | - | few | TRBV25-1 | CASRETSISTGELFF | TGTGCCAGCAGAGAAACTAGCATTTCCACCGGGGAGCTGTTTTTT
TRBJ2-1 | TRBD2 | few | TRBV5-6 | CASSPQTSGRNEQFF | TGTGCCAGCAGCCCCCAAACTAGCGGGAGAAACGAGCAGTTCTTC
TRBJ1-5 | - | - | TRBV2 | CASSEGAGDQPQHF | TGTGCCAGCAGTGAAGGGGCAGGGGATCAGCCCCAGCATTTT
TRBJ2-5 | - | few | TRBV7-8 | CASSRGHFQETQYF | TGTGCCAGCAGCCGCGGACACTTCCAAGAGACCCAGTACTTC
TRBJ2-2 | - | - | TRBV12-3/TRBV12-4 | CAIRAPSLEKNTGELFF | TGTGCCATCCGGGCGCCGTCCCTAGAAAAGAACACCGGGGAGCTGTTTTTT
TRBJ2-3 | TRBD2 | many | TRBV7-3 | CASSLLAGIGDTQYF | TGTGCCAGCAGCTTACTAGCGGGTATAGGAGATACGCAGTATTTT
TRBJ2-3 | - | - | TRBV10-3 | CAISDRGSEYTDTQYF | TGTGCCATCAGTGATCGAGGATCGGAATACACAGATACGCAGTATTTT
TRBJ2-2 | - | - | TRBV20-1 | CSARGGTGELFF | TGCAGTGCTAGAGGCGGCACCGGGGAGCTGTTTTTT
TRBJ1-1 | TRBD1 | - | TRBV29-1 | CSVEGDRENTEAFF | TGCAGCGTTGAAGGGGACAGGGAGAACACTGAAGCTTTCTTT
TRBJ2-1 | - | few | TRBV5-8 | CASSLSTGGRNEQFF | TGTGCCAGCAGCTTATCGACTGGAGGGCGCAATGAGCAGTTCTTC
TRBJ1-2 | TRBD1 | few | TRBV4-3 | CASSQALEQGFINGYTF | TGCGCCAGCAGCCAAGCATTAGAACAGGGGTTCATCAATGGCTACACCTTC
TRBJ1-3 | - | - | TRBV5-1 | CASSSGPGGSTGNTIYF | TGCGCCAGCAGCTCAGGTCCTGGGGGATCCACTGGAAACACCATATATTTT
TRBJ2-1 | - | few | TRBV4-3 | CASSQSRANEQFF | TGCGCCAGCAGCCAATCCCGAGCGAATGAGCAGTTCTTC
TRBJ2-2 | TRBD2 | - | TRBV6-5 | CASRRVSGGAPGELFF | TGTGCCAGCAGACGAGTTAGCGGGGGGGCCCCCGGGGAGCTGTTTTTT
TRBJ2-1 | TRBD2 | - | TRBV20-1 | CSAPRISGRLSSYNEQFF | TGCAGTGCCCCCCGTATAAGCGGGAGGCTTAGCTCCTACAATGAGCAGTTCTTC
TRBJ1-1 | - | many | TRBV20-1 | CSARGHRTNTEAFF | TGCAGTGCTAGAGGACACCGCACGAACACTGAAGCTTTCTTT
TRBJ1-2 | - | - | TRBV12-3/TRBV12-4 | CASSLVIGHDTF | TGTGCCAGCAGTCTGGTGATCGGACACGACACCTTC
TRBJ1-6 | - | - | TRBV20-1 | CSATLPGLHDSPLHF | TGCAGTGCCACACTGCCGGGACTGCATGATTCACCCCTCCACTTT
TRBJ2-2 | - | few | TRBV9 | CASSVSGTNTGELFF | TGTGCCAGCAGCGTATCCGGGACCAACACCGGGGAGCTGTTTTTT
TRBJ1-2 | TRBD1 | - | TRBV18 | CASSLKQGAKGYTF | TGTGCCAGCTCACTAAAACAGGGGGCGAAAGGCTACACCTTC
TRBJ2-5 | - | - | TRBV6-2/TRBV6-3 | CASSYSPRAQYF | TGTGCCAGCAGTTACTCTCCCAGGGCCCAGTACTTC
TRBJ1-5 | TRBD1 | - | TRBV6-2/TRBV6-3 | CATSGTGVLAGPQHF | TGTGCCACGTCCGGGACAGGGGTCTTGGCGGGGCCCCAGCATTTT
TRBJ1-5 | - | few | TRBV29-1 | CSVVAGRNQPQHF | TGCAGCGTTGTAGCAGGGAGGAATCAGCCCCAGCATTTT
TRBJ1-1 | - | few | TRBV5-1 | CASSLIVMNTEAFF | TGCGCCAGCAGCTTGATTGTAATGAACACTGAAGCTTTCTTT
TRBJ2-1 | TRBD2 | few | TRBV20-1 | CSATPPSGKNGEQFF | TGCAGTGCTACCCCCCCTAGCGGGAAAAATGGTGAGCAGTTCTTC
TRBJ2-7 | - | few | TRBV29-1 | CSVYVGLSEQYF | TGCAGCGTTTACGTGGGATTGAGCGAGCAGTACTTC